A single sample is the source of the 32 T cell receptor beta chains below, sequenced in a study of T cell responses to AZD1222 COVID-19 vaccine. The repertoire was sequenced with immunoSEQ multiplex PCR; TCRdb's copy has only in-frame clones and lacks some. Of some 130,000 clones listed, 90% are singletons. The material was peripheral blood, obtained on day 0 of AZD1222 vaccination. Receptors originate from an adult in good health.

The chain uses TRBV11-3 and TRBJ2-1; 13 positions agree with TRBD2. Trimming removed 5 bases from V and 7 bases from J; junction bases left unmatched: 14. The V gene's germline CDR1 is SGHNT and CDR2 YENEEA. The CDR3 is made up of 18 amino acids. CDR3 protein: CASSPYEGLAGEGNEQFF. CDR3 bases: TGTGCCAGCAGCCCATACGAAGGACTAGCGGGGGAGGGTAATGAGCAGTTCTTC.

This sequence joins TRBV11-2 and TRBJ2-1; maybe TRBD2 (5 bases). The germline gives CDR1 SGHAT, CDR2 FQNNGV. The CDR3 length is 14 residues. V lost 5 bases to trimming and J lost 1 base, with 9 bases between them. The DNA for the CDR3 is TGTGCCAGCAGCCTCCGCGGGTCCTACAATGAGCAGTTCTTC. Residues: CASSLRGSYNEQFF.

This clone came up once. The chain uses TRBV7-6 and TRBJ1-4, with D maybe TRBD1 (5 bases). The CDR3 is 16 residues long. CDR1 is SGHVS, CDR2 FNYEAQ, per germline. The V end lost 1 base, the J end lost 5 bases, and 14 bases lay between the germline ends. The CDR3 DNA sequence: TGTGCCAGCAGCTTAGGGCAAATAAACAGGAATGAAAAACTGTTTTTT. Encoded protein: CASSLGQINRNEKLFF. The full variable domain, in which reference TRBV7-6 and TRBJ1-4 provide the parts outside the CDR3, is GAGVSQSPRYKVTKRGQDVALRCDPISGHVSLYWYRQALGQGPEFLTYFNYEAQQDKSGLPNDRFSAERPEGSISTLTIQRTEQRDSAMYRCASSLGQINRNEKLFFGSGTQLSVL.

Here the CDR3 reads CAWSALVGELFF. Here the CDR3 DNA reads TGTGCCTGGAGCGCTCTGGTTGGGGAGCTGTTTTTT. This chain links TRBV30 with TRBJ2-2; D not resolved. V shed 3 bases and J shed 8 bases, with 10 bases lying between them. Germline values: CDR1 GTSNPN, CDR2 SVGIG (reference sequence). The CDR3 contains 12 residues.

The chain links TRBV10-3 to TRBJ1-4; no clear D gene. The V end was cut by 4 bases, the J end by 5 bases, with 8 bases between. The CDR3 spans 13 residues. The germline CDR1 and CDR2 sequences are ENHRY and SYGVKD. The CDR3 coding sequence is TGTGCCATCAGTGCTGGCGGGAATGAAAAACTGTTTTTT. Amino acid sequence: CAISAGGNEKLFF.

The V gene is TRBV5-4, the J gene TRBJ1-2; 7 bases are a match to TRBD1. V lost 4 bases and J lost 3; bases outside the gene matches: 6. Germline loops: CDR1 SGHNT, CDR2 YYREEE (reference sequence). The CDR3 runs to 14 residues. The CDR3 coding sequence is TGTGCCAGCAGCACGAACAGGGGTGACTATGGCTACACCTTC. Residues: CASSTNRGDYGYTF.

The gene calls are TRBV18 and TRBJ2-5, with TRBD1 as a possible D gene (6 bases). Germline V gene lookup returns CDR1 KGHSH and CDR2 LQKENI. The CDR3 totals 13 residues. V lost 2 bases and J lost 4, with 8 bases in between. The CDR3 sequence is CASSPRGSETQYF. CDR3 coding DNA: TGTGCCAGCTCACCAAGGGGGTCAGAGACCCAGTACTTC. Based on the CDR3 plus reference TRBV18 and TRBJ2-5, the full variable domain is NAGVMQNPRHLVRRRGQEARLRCSPMKGHSHVYWYRQLPEEGLKFMVYLQKENIIDESGMPKERFSAEFPKEGPSILRIQQVVRGDSAAYFCASSPRGSETQYFGPGTRLLVL.

This sequence joins TRBV28 and TRBJ2-7; 9 bases agree with TRBD2. Germline V lookup: CDR1 MDHEN, CDR2 SYDVKM. The CDR3 has 14 residues. The V gene end was trimmed by 3 bases and the J gene end by 6 bases; junction bases not matched to a gene: 6. CDR3 nucleotides: TGTGCCAGCAGTTTGTTAGCGGGGGAATCCGAGCAGTACTTC. It is translated as CASSLLAGESEQYF.

The chain recombines TRBV20-1 with TRBJ1-5; the D gene is possibly TRBD1 (6 bases). This CDR3 has 13 amino acids. The V gene's germline CDR1 is DFQATT and CDR2 SNEGSKA (reference sequence). Trimming took off 3 bases at V and 11 bases at J, with 17 bases between the two ends. The CDR3, as DNA: TGCAGTGCTAGTGGGATACAGGGTTTGTCCCAGCATTTT. Amino acids: CSASGIQGLSQHF.

The rearrangement joins TRBV9 to TRBJ2-3; 9 bases fit TRBD1. This CDR3 is 17 amino acids long. Germline values: CDR1 SGDLS, CDR2 YYNGEE. The junction had 12 bases not matched to a gene; V was cut back by 4 bases and J by 3 bases. The CDR3 DNA reads TGTGCCAGCAGCTCTCGGACAGGGGCGTCTTGGACAGATACGCAGTATTTT. Amino acid sequence: CASSSRTGASWTDTQYF.

The V call is TRBV11-2, the J call TRBJ1-6, with 9 nucleotides matching TRBD1. The junction had 8 bases not matched to a gene; V was cut back by 5 bases and J by 9 bases. The V gene's germline CDR1 is SGHAT and CDR2 FQNNGV. The CDR3 sequence is 15 residues long. CDR3 loop: CASSPWTGEGSPLHF. DNA for the CDR3: TGTGCCAGCAGCCCCTGGACAGGGGAAGGTTCACCCCTCCACTTT. Full variable domain (remainder filled in from reference TRBV11-2 and TRBJ1-6): EAGVAQSPRYKIIEKRQSVAFWCNPISGHATLYWYQQILGQGPKLLIQFQNNGVVDDSQLPKDRFSAERLKGVDSTLKIQPAKLEDSAVYLCASSPWTGEGSPLHFGNGTRLTVT.

The rearrangement joins TRBV10-2 to TRBJ1-1; 8 nucleotides line up with TRBD1. CDR1 is WSHSY, CDR2 SAAADI, per germline. V lost 3 bases to trimming and J lost 8 bases; unmatched junction nucleotides: 8. CDR3 length equals 14 residues. The CDR3 sequence: CASSEQGEGAEAFF. CDR3 nucleotides: TGCGCCAGCAGTGAACAGGGGGAAGGGGCGGAAGCTTTCTTT.

The chain joins TRBV27 to TRBJ2-3; 9 nucleotides match TRBD2. The junction had 8 bases not matched to a gene; V was cut back by 5 bases and J by 2 bases. This CDR3 has 16 amino acids. Germline V gives CDR1 MNHEY, CDR2 SMNVEV (reference sequence). In DNA, the CDR3 is TGTGCCAGCAGTCCCTCTAGCGGGGAGTACACAGATACGCAGTATTTT. This codes for CASSPSSGEYTDTQYF.

The genes are TRBV6-2 or TRBV6-3 and TRBJ1-2, with a weak D call TRBD1 (5 bases). Trimming stripped 5 bases from V and 8 bases from J, with 15 bases between. The CDR3 is 13 amino acids. CDR1 and CDR2 (germline): MNHEY, SVGEGT. DNA of the CDR3: TGTGCCAGCAGTCGAGGGGCCCAATGGGGCTACACCTTC. Protein sequence: CASSRGAQWGYTF.

The rearrangement uses TRBV3-1 (or the pseudogene TRBV3-2) and TRBJ2-2; TRBD1 agrees at 7 bases. CDR1 and CDR2 (germline): LGHDT, YNNKEL (reference sequence). V lost 4 bases, J lost 5 bases, and 10 bases stayed unmatched. This CDR3 is 16 amino acids long. The chain's CDR3 is CASSPIYRGETGELFF. The CDR3 DNA reads TGTGCCAGCAGCCCCATTTACAGGGGAGAAACCGGGGAGCTGTTTTTT.

V is TRBV4-3 and J is TRBJ2-7, with no clear D. Germline assignment: CDR1 LGHNA and CDR2 YSLEER. Trimming removed 1 base from V and 4 bases from J, with 11 bases in between. The length of the CDR3 is 14 residues. CDR3 DNA: TGCGCCAGCAGCCAAGGGACGGCTGCTTACGAGCAGTACTTC. Its translation is CASSQGTAAYEQYF.

This chain uses TRBV5-6 with TRBJ1-2; D is uncertain. In germline, CDR1 is SGHDT, CDR2 YYEEEE. The ends were cut back, 0 bases at V and 4 bases at J, with 13 bases in the middle. CDR3 length: 15 amino acids. The CDR3 nucleotides read TGTGCCAGCAGCTTGGTGGGTCAGCGGCGCTATGGCTACACCTTC. As protein: CASSLVGQRRYGYTF. The whole variable domain, remainder taken from reference TRBV5-6 and TRBJ1-2, is DAGVTQSPTHLIKTRGQQVTLRCSPKSGHDTVSWYQQALGQGPQFIFQYYEEEERQRGNFPDRFSGHQFPNYSSELNVNALLLGDSALYLCASSLVGQRRYGYTFGSGTRLTVV.

The V gene is TRBV12-3 or TRBV12-4, the J gene TRBJ2-3; unclear D gene. Trimming cost V 6 bases and J 6 bases, with 7 bases left between them. The CDR3 loop spans 11 amino acids. The CDR3 here is CASSLLDTQYF. CDR3 sequence (DNA): TGTGCCAGCAGCCTTCTCGATACGCAGTATTTT.

The rearrangement links TRBV27 to TRBJ1-3; D possibly corresponds to TRBD1 (6 bases). The V gene's germline CDR1 is MNHEY and CDR2 SMNVEV (reference sequence). The CDR3 is made up of 15 amino acids. V shed 4 bases and J shed 0 bases, with 10 bases lying between them. The CDR3 nucleotides read TGTGCCAGCAGTTATCAGGGGAACTCTGGAAACACCATATATTTT. Its protein product is CASSYQGNSGNTIYF.

Only one count was recorded for this clone. The chain couples TRBV7-9 to TRBJ2-1; either TRBD1 or TRBD2 may fit D (6 bases each). CDR3 length: 15 residues. Germline assignment: CDR1 SEHNR and CDR2 FQNEAQ (reference sequence). Trimming took 0 bases from V and 2 from J, leaving 8 bases between them. In DNA, the CDR3 is TGTGCCAGCAGCTTAGCGGGGGGCCCCTACAATGAGCAGTTCTTC. It encodes CASSLAGGPYNEQFF.

Written as DNA, the CDR3 is TGCGCCAGCAGCCAGACAGCCGTGGCAGGGAAGTCCTACGAGCAGTACTTC. This gives the protein CASSQTAVAGKSYEQYF. The rearrangement joins TRBV4-3 to TRBJ2-7, with D tentatively TRBD1 (5 bases). Germline V gene lookup returns CDR1 LGHNA and CDR2 YSLEER. Trimming removed 3 bases from V and 1 base from J, with 19 bases in between. This CDR3 has 17 amino acids.

V gene TRBV18 combines with J gene TRBJ1-5; 8 bases agree with TRBD1. CDR1 is KGHSH and CDR2 is LQKENI in the germline V gene. V dropped 6 bases and J dropped 3; count of bases not matched to a gene: 10. The CDR3 is made up of 16 amino acids. CDR3 nucleotides: TGTGCCAGCTCCCTAACGACAGGGGATGTCAATCAGCCCCAGCATTTT. This gives the protein CASSLTTGDVNQPQHF.

The J gene is TRBJ1-2, the V gene TRBV6-1; D call uncertain. V was clipped by 1 base and J by 7 bases, with 13 bases between them. Germline-derived CDR1 and CDR2 are MNHNS and SASEGT. The CDR3 is 14 residues long. The CDR3 DNA sequence: TGTGCCAGCAGTGAAGGGGTGGCCATAAGTGGCTACACCTTC. It codes for CASSEGVAISGYTF.

This chain connects TRBV9 to TRBJ1-6; TRBD1 might be the D (5 bases). Trimming cost V 3 bases and J 8 bases, with 9 bases left between them. The length of the CDR3 is 13 residues. Germline CDR1 is SGDLS and CDR2 is YYNGEE. The DNA for the CDR3 is TGTGCCAGCAGCGGGGGGGGTCATTCACCCCTCCACTTT. Its protein is CASSGGGHSPLHF. The full variable domain, rest sourced from reference TRBV9 and TRBJ1-6, is DSGVTQTPKHLITATGQRVTLRCSPRSGDLSVYWYQQSLDQGLQFLIQYYNGEERAKGNILERFSAQQFPDLHSELNLSSLELGDSALYFCASSGGGHSPLHFGNGTRLTVT.

The rearrangement uses TRBV6-5 and TRBJ1-6; possibly TRBD1 for D (5 bases). CDR3 length: 13 amino acids. CDR1 MNHEY and CDR2 SVGAGI come from the germline V gene. Deletions cut 6 bases from V and 9 bases from J, with 12 bases between. The CDR3 reads CASSRREFSPLHF. Written as DNA, the CDR3 is TGTGCCAGCAGCCGCAGGGAATTTTCACCCCTCCACTTT.

V and J are TRBV19 and TRBJ1-5, with D tentatively TRBD1 (6 bases). The CDR3 spans 17 residues. Germline CDR1 and CDR2: LNHDA and SQIVND (reference sequence). V was cut by 5 bases and J by 6 bases, with 23 bases left in between. As DNA, the CDR3 is TGTGCCAGTAGTCACCAACAGGGCCGCGGGGTTGGTCAGCCCCAGCATTTT. Its protein is CASSHQQGRGVGQPQHF.

V usage is TRBV18 and J usage is TRBJ2-7; 9 bases are a match to TRBD1. The germline V gene encodes CDR1 KGHSH and CDR2 LQKENI. Trimming removed 3 bases from V and 5 bases from J; junction bases left unmatched: 8. The CDR3 runs 15 residues. CDR3 sequence (DNA): TGTGCCAGCTCACCCGGGACAGGGAACGCCAACGAGCAGTACTTC. The encoded protein is CASSPGTGNANEQYF.

This clone was counted a single time. This rearrangement joins TRBV9 to TRBJ2-7; possibly TRBD2 for D (6 bases). Trimming stripped 0 bases from V and 4 bases from J, with 11 bases between. This CDR3 has 14 amino acids. Germline CDR1 reads SGDLS; CDR2 reads YYNGEE. In DNA, the CDR3 is TGTGCCAGCAGCGTAGGGGGAGGAGGATACGAGCAGTACTTC. This encodes CASSVGGGGYEQYF.

The V and J genes are TRBV30 and TRBJ2-7, with TRBD2 as a possible D gene (6 bases). The V gene's germline CDR1 is GTSNPN and CDR2 SVGIG (reference sequence). V gave up 6 bases and J gave up 1 base, with 13 bases separating them. The CDR3 sequence is 13 residues long. CDR3 DNA sequence: TGTGCCTGTCAGCGTCGGGGGTCCTACGAGCAGTACTTC. The encoded protein is CACQRRGSYEQYF.

The chain employs TRBV3-1 (or the pseudogene TRBV3-2) and TRBJ1-5, with D possibly being TRBD1 (6 bases). The CDR3 runs 13 residues. Trimming shortened V by 4 bases and J by 6 bases, and 10 bases separated the two germline ends. Germline CDR1 is LGHDT and CDR2 is YNNKEL (reference sequence). This CDR3 is CASSLRGGQPQHF. CDR3 in DNA: TGTGCCAGCAGCCTCAGGGGAGGTCAGCCCCAGCATTTT.

CDR3 in amino acids: CASSQRETGELFF. The CDR3 DNA is TGTGCCAGCAGCCAAAGGGAAACCGGGGAGCTGTTTTTT. The chain employs TRBV3-1 (or the pseudogene TRBV3-2) and TRBJ2-2; D call uncertain. This CDR3 has 13 amino acids. In germline, CDR1 is LGHDT, CDR2 YNNKEL (reference sequence). Between the trimmed V and J ends, which lost 2 bases and 5 bases, there was a span of 6 bases.

The V and J genes are TRBV28 and TRBJ2-7; D is possibly TRBD1 (6 bases). The length of the CDR3 is 13 residues. CDR1 and CDR2 from the germline V gene are MDHEN and SYDVKM. V was trimmed by 2 bases and J by 5 bases, leaving 10 bases between them. The CDR3 loop reads CASSLDRFNEQYF. The CDR3 DNA reads as TGTGCCAGCAGTTTAGACAGGTTCAACGAGCAGTACTTC.